These 27 T cell receptor beta chains came from one sample sequenced in a study of blood T cell repertoires in COVID-19. Generated by immunoSEQ multiplex PCR, the TCRdb table keeps only in-frame clones and is missing some. The data contain about 370,000 clones, more than 80% of them singletons. Material: PBMCs or T cells enriched from blood (not recorded which). Source of these receptors: a man aged 18-30 years who had recovered from COVID-19.

The rearrangement links TRBV5-4 to TRBJ2-7, with a possible D match to TRBD2 (6 bases). Trimming removed 4 bases from V and 5 bases from J, with 16 bases in between. Germline V gene data show CDR1 as SGHNT and CDR2 as YYREEE (reference sequence). This CDR3 has 14 amino acids. The CDR3 DNA follows: TGTGCCAGCAGCGACCTTGGCGGGGCCAACGAGCAGTACTTC. Protein sequence: CASSDLGGANEQYF.

In this sample, this clone turned up once. The same CDR3 also results from other DNA sequences found in this sample. This sequence joins TRBV18 and TRBJ1-2, with 7 bases lining up with TRBD1. The germline gives CDR1 KGHSH, CDR2 LQKENI. V dropped 2 bases and J dropped 6; count of bases not matched to a gene: 3. The CDR3 spans 13 residues. The CDR3: CASSPAQGNGYTF. The CDR3 DNA is TGTGCCAGCTCACCAGCACAGGGGAATGGCTACACCTTC. Full variable domain (remainder filled in from reference TRBV18 and TRBJ1-2): NAGVMQNPRHLVRRRGQEARLRCSPMKGHSHVYWYRQLPEEGLKFMVYLQKENIIDESGMPKERFSAEFPKEGPSILRIQQVVRGDSAAYFCASSPAQGNGYTFGSGTRLTVV.

The rearrangement links TRBV5-1 to TRBJ2-5; TRBD2 is a possible D gene (5 bases). This CDR3 comprises 12 residues. Trimming removed 7 bases from V and 4 bases from J, with 11 bases in between. From germline, CDR1 is SGHRS and CDR2 YFSETQ. CDR3 residues: CASGRETETQYF. The CDR3 DNA reads TGCGCCAGCGGACGGGAAACAGAGACCCAGTACTTC.

The CDR3 region is CASSLRTGGGLNTEAFF. The CDR3 DNA is TGTGCCAGCAGCTTAAGGACAGGGGGAGGACTGAACACTGAAGCTTTCTTT. J is TRBJ1-1 and V is TRBV7-2; 10 bases align to TRBD1. Trimming cost V 2 bases and J 0 bases; bases outside gene matches: 6. Looked up from germline, CDR1 is SGHTA and CDR2 is FQGNSA. This CDR3 is 17 amino acids long.

The gene calls are TRBV6-5 and TRBJ1-1; maybe TRBD1 (5 bases). Trimming took off 8 bases at V and 0 bases at J, with 7 bases between the two ends. Germline CDR1 and CDR2: MNHEY and SVGAGI. This CDR3 contains 12 residues. The CDR3 is CASLGVNTEAFF. CDR3 in DNA: TGTGCCAGCCTAGGGGTGAACACTGAAGCTTTCTTT.

The chain is built from TRBV30 and TRBJ2-6; maybe TRBD1 (5 bases). Trimming pared 3 bases from V and 1 base from J, leaving 19 bases between. CDR1 and CDR2 (germline): GTSNPN, SVGIG (reference sequence). The length of the CDR3 is 18 residues. The CDR3 DNA reads TGTGCCTGGAGCATCAGCCGGCAGGGCAAATCTGGGGCCAACGTCCTGACTTTC. Translating it yields CAWSISRQGKSGANVLTF.

The chain uses TRBV5-6 and TRBJ1-5; TRBD1 aligns across 8 bases. Per the germline V gene, CDR1 is SGHDT and CDR2 is YYEEEE. V lost 5 bases to trimming and J lost 4 bases; unmatched junction nucleotides: 11. The CDR3 extends over 16 amino acids. CDR3 bases: TGTGCCAGCAGTCTCCGAGTCTGGACAGGGAATCAGCCCCAGCATTTT. Encoded protein: CASSLRVWTGNQPQHF.

The rearrangement uses TRBV12-3 or TRBV12-4 and TRBJ1-2; D is unresolved. Trimming left V 2 bases short and J 5 bases short, with 9 bases between. The CDR3 sequence is 13 residues long. DNA for the CDR3: TGTGCCAGCAGTTTACGGGTAGCTTATGGCTACACCTTC. It encodes CASSLRVAYGYTF.

This sequence joins TRBV5-1 and TRBJ1-2; no reliable D call. Deletions cut 0 bases from V and 8 bases from J, with 14 bases between. Germline V gene sequence: CDR1 SGHRS, CDR2 YFSETQ. The CDR3 has 14 amino acids. The CDR3 DNA sequence: TGCGCCAGCAGCTTGGCCGCGGGAGTCAGCGGCTACACCTTC. Translating it yields CASSLAAGVSGYTF.

The rearrangement links TRBV12-3 or TRBV12-4 to TRBJ1-1, with D maybe TRBD1 (6 bases). CDR3 length: 13 amino acids. Trimming stripped 6 bases from V and 6 bases from J, with 14 bases between. The CDR3, as DNA: TGTGCCAGCAGAAGACAGGCCCCCGCTGAAGCTTTCTTT. This gives the protein CASRRQAPAEAFF.

The V gene is TRBV3-1 (or the pseudogene TRBV3-2), the J gene TRBJ1-2; 7 positions agree with TRBD1. Germline V CDR1 and CDR2: LGHDT, YNNKEL (reference sequence). V was pared by 4 bases and J by 8 bases, with 10 bases of the junction left unmatched. This CDR3 has 14 residues. The CDR3 bases are TGTGCCAGCAGCCGTAACAGGGGAAGGGGCGGCTACACCTTC. Translation: CASSRNRGRGGYTF.

The chain links TRBV25-1 to TRBJ2-7, with D possibly matching TRBD1 (5 bases). Deletions cut 1 base from V and 2 bases from J, with 6 bases between. The V gene's germline CDR1 is MGHDK and CDR2 SYGVNS. The CDR3 sequence is 13 residues long. The CDR3 DNA sequence: TGTGCCAGCAGTGAATTAGGGGCCTACGAGCAGTACTTC. Translating gives CASSELGAYEQYF.

The rearrangement joins TRBV19 to TRBJ2-3; D is unclear. Germline loops: CDR1 LNHDA, CDR2 SQIVND (reference sequence). CDR3 length: 14 amino acids. Trimming took 10 bases from V and 6 from J, leaving 20 bases between them. DNA of the CDR3: TGTGCCACCAACGACAATCGATATCGGGATACGCAGTATTTT. Translating it yields CATNDNRYRDTQYF.

The gene calls are TRBV5-6 and TRBJ1-6, with unresolved D. V gave up 4 bases and J gave up 8 bases, with 22 bases separating them. The CDR3 has 17 residues. Germline-derived CDR1 and CDR2 are SGHDT and YYEEEE. The CDR3 spells CASSPRDGMILYSPLHF. For the CDR3, the DNA is TGTGCCAGCAGCCCCCGAGACGGGATGATTCTGTATTCACCCCTCCACTTT. Drawing the rest from reference TRBV5-6 and TRBJ1-6, the complete variable domain is DAGVTQSPTHLIKTRGQQVTLRCSPKSGHDTVSWYQQALGQGPQFIFQYYEEEERQRGNFPDRFSGHQFPNYSSELNVNALLLGDSALYLCASSPRDGMILYSPLHFGNGTRLTVT.

The chain joins TRBV5-6 to TRBJ2-5, with D possibly being TRBD1 (6 bases). This CDR3 has 18 amino acids. The germline V gene encodes CDR1 SGHDT and CDR2 YYEEEE. V was pared by 1 base and J by 2 bases, with 21 bases between. The DNA for the CDR3 is TGTGCCAGCAGCTTGAGAAGACCACAGGGACGAGTACAAGAGACCCAGTACTTC. Translating gives CASSLRRPQGRVQETQYF.

The rearrangement uses TRBV7-8 and TRBJ2-3; 10 bases are a match to TRBD2. V was pared by 5 bases and J by 7 bases, with 15 bases of the junction left unmatched. This CDR3 spans 17 amino acids. CDR1 is SGHVS and CDR2 is FQNEAQ in the germline V gene. The CDR3 here is CASSRMSGTSELNTQYF. CDR3 bases: TGTGCCAGCAGCCGAATGAGCGGGACTAGCGAGTTGAATACGCAGTATTTT.

The chain uses TRBV7-3 and TRBJ1-5; TRBD1 matches 8 bases. Germline V gene lookup returns CDR1 SGHTA and CDR2 FQGTGA. J lost 6 bases, V lost 4 bases, and 8 bases had no gene match. The CDR3 extends over 15 amino acids. In DNA form, the CDR3 reads TGTGCCAGCAGCTCGACAGGGGAGCCAGGTCAGCCCCAGCATTTT. This encodes CASSSTGEPGQPQHF.

V gene TRBV3-1 (or the pseudogene TRBV3-2) combines with J gene TRBJ2-3; a weak D match, TRBD1 (5 bases). V was shortened by 0 bases and J by 7 bases, with 8 bases between the two germline ends. CDR3 length equals 13 residues. The germline gives CDR1 LGHDT, CDR2 YNNKEL (reference sequence). Written as DNA, the CDR3 is TGTGCCAGCAGCCAAGAGGGGCAGTATACGCAGTATTTT. Its protein product is CASSQEGQYTQYF.

This chain links TRBV5-1 with TRBJ1-1; no firm D call. CDR3 length equals 18 residues. Trimming left V 0 bases short and J 0 bases short, with 18 bases between. In germline, CDR1 is SGHRS, CDR2 YFSETQ. The CDR3 DNA reads as TGCGCCAGCAGCTTGGGGCGGGAAGGTCGCGTCATGAACACTGAAGCTTTCTTT. This sequence encodes CASSLGREGRVMNTEAFF.

The chain is built from TRBV7-2 and TRBJ1-5; a possible D gene is TRBD1 (5 bases). This CDR3 spans 17 amino acids. CDR1 SGHTA and CDR2 FQGNSA come from the germline V gene. V was trimmed by 5 bases and J by 0 bases, leaving 17 bases between them. Here the CDR3 DNA reads TGTGCCAGCAGCATCCTAACCGCAGGGTATAGCAATCAGCCCCAGCATTTT. Protein sequence: CASSILTAGYSNQPQHF.

This chain links TRBV6-6 with TRBJ1-1; no clear D. This CDR3 region has 14 residues. Trimming left V 4 bases short and J 4 bases short, with 13 bases between. Germline V CDR1 and CDR2: MNHNY, SVGAGI (reference sequence). For the CDR3, the DNA is TGTGCCAGCAGTTCTGAACTATTAGGCACTGAAGCTTTCTTT. Translation: CASSSELLGTEAFF.

This sequence joins TRBV19 and TRBJ1-5, with D uncertain. Germline CDR1 is LNHDA and CDR2 is SQIVND (reference sequence). This CDR3 has 15 amino acids. Trimming shortened V by 1 base and J by 5 bases, and 12 bases separated the two germline ends. The chain's CDR3 is CASSIVFSVDQPQHF. CDR3 in DNA: TGTGCCAGTAGTATAGTTTTTTCTGTCGATCAGCCCCAGCATTTT.

The chain recombines TRBV5-8 with TRBJ2-3, with D perhaps TRBD1 (6 bases). The CDR3 has 12 amino acids. V gave up 8 bases and J gave up 3 bases, with 10 bases separating them. The germline V gene has CDR1 SGHTS and CDR2 YDEGEE. The CDR3 region has the DNA TGTGCCAGTACCAGGGGAACAGATACGCAGTATTTT. Translated: CASTRGTDTQYF.

This chain joins TRBV4-3 and TRBJ1-3; no definite D call. V was pared by 0 bases and J by 4 bases, with 22 bases between. Germline CDR1 is LGHNA and CDR2 is YSLEER. CDR3 length equals 19 residues. The CDR3 sequence is CASSQDPFYVQELGNTIYF. In nucleotides, the CDR3 is TGCGCCAGCAGCCAAGATCCTTTTTACGTTCAGGAATTGGGAAACACCATATATTTT.

J is TRBJ1-6 and V is TRBV27; D is perhaps TRBD1 (6 bases). Between the trimmed V and J ends, which lost 5 bases and 10 bases, there was a span of 24 bases. Germline-derived CDR1 and CDR2 are MNHEY and SMNVEV (reference sequence). The length of the CDR3 is 17 residues. CDR3 loop: CASSLGGARTPPSPLHF. CDR3 DNA sequence: TGTGCCAGCAGTCTGGGGGGGGCCCGCACCCCCCCCTCACCCCTCCACTTT.

In DNA, the CDR3 is TGTGCCATCAGTCCTAGCGGGGGGCCCACCGGGGAGCTGTTTTTT. Protein product: CAISPSGGPTGELFF. The V and J genes are TRBV10-3 and TRBJ2-2; 11 positions agree with TRBD2. CDR3 size: 15 residues. J was trimmed by 4 bases and V by 5 bases; bases with no gene match: 3. Per the germline V gene, CDR1 is ENHRY and CDR2 is SYGVKD.

The chain employs TRBV18 and TRBJ1-3; a possible D gene is TRBD1 (5 bases). This CDR3 has 16 amino acids. The V and J ends lost 3 bases and 0 bases respectively, with 12 bases between them. Germline V gene sequence: CDR1 KGHSH, CDR2 LQKENI. The CDR3 DNA follows: TGTGCCAGCTCACCCTACCAGGGCCCCTCTGGAAACACCATATATTTT. It yields the protein CASSPYQGPSGNTIYF.